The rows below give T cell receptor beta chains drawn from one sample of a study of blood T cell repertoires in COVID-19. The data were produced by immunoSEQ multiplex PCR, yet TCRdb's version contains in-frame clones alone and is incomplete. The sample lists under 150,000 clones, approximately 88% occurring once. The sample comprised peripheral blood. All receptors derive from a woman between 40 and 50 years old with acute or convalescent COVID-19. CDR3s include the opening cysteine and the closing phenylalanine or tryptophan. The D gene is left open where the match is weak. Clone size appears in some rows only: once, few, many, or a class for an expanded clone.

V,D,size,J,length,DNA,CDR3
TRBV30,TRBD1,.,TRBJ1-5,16,TGTGCCTGGGGACAGGGGGCATGGAATAGCAATCAGCCCCAGCATTTT,CAWGQGAWNSNQPQHF
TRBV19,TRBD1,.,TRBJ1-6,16,TGTGCCAGTAGTATGACAGGGGGATGGATTAGGTCACCCCTCCACTTT,CASSMTGGWIRSPLHF
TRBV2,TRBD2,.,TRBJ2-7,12,TGTGCCAGCACGCGGGGGGGCTACGAGCAGTACTTC,CASTRGGYEQYF
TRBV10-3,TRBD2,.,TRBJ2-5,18,TGTGCCATCAGTGAGTCTGAGTCTAGCGGGGGGCTGAAAGAGACCCAGTACTTC,CAISESESSGGLKETQYF
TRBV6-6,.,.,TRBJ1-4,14,TGTGCCAGCAGTCGAACTATGATGGATGAAAAACTGTTTTTT,CASSRTMMDEKLFF
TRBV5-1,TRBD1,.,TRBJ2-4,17,TGCGCCAGCAGCTTGGGTACAGGGGCGGTAGCCAAAAACATTCAGTACTTC,CASSLGTGAVAKNIQYF
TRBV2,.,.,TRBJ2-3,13,TGTGCCAGCAGGGTCAGGGCTACAGATACGCAGTATTTT,CASRVRATDTQYF
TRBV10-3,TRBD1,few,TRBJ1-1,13,TGTGCCATCAGTGACCCGCAGGAACAGGGGGCTTTCTTT,CAISDPQEQGAFF
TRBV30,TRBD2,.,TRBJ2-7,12,TGTGCCTGGAGTGTATCGGGGGGTAAGCAGTACTTC,CAWSVSGGKQYF
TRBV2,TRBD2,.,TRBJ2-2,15,TGTGCCAGCAGACTAGCGGGGGGCGTTACCGGGGAGCTGTTTTTT,CASRLAGGVTGELFF
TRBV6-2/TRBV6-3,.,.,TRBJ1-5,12,TGTGCCAGCAGTGACCATAGCCAGCCCCAGCATTTT,CASSDHSQPQHF
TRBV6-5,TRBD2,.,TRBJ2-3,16,TGTGCCAGCAGTTTCACACTAGCGGGGAGCACAGATACGCAGTATTTT,CASSFTLAGSTDTQYF
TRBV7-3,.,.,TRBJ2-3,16,TGTGCCAGCAGCAGGGGTGACAGTTCTAGCACAGATACGCAGTATTTT,CASSRGDSSSTDTQYF
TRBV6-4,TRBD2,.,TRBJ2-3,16,TGTGCCAGCAGAGCCGGTAGCGGGGGAAACACAGATACGCAGTATTTT,CASRAGSGGNTDTQYF
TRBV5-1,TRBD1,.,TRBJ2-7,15,TGCGCCAGCAGCTTGGCCGCGGGACAGGGGGGAGAGCAGTACTTC,CASSLAAGQGGEQYF
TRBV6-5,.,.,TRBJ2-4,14,TGTGCCTTAGCCCCCCCAGGGAAAAAAAACATTCAGTACTTC,CALAPPGKKNIQYF